This T cell receptor beta chain comes out of a study of blood T cell repertoires in COVID-19. Across the study: PBMCs, B-cell-depleted T cells, or T cells provided the cDNA or gDNA that made up the material.

This clone was detected only once. Profiling relied on immunoSEQ multiplex PCR, and the TCRdb table lists in-frame clones only, not all of them. Among some 190,000 clones listed, around 85% were seen once. The sequencing sample was made of peripheral blood. The TCR was taken from a human donor with active or convalescent COVID-19. The donor label of this sample is uncertain.

CDR3 in amino acids: CASSHGTSGDPYEQYF. Here the CDR3 DNA reads TGTGCCAGCAGCCATGGGACTAGCGGGGACCCCTACGAGCAGTACTTC. The rearrangement links TRBV6-6 to TRBJ2-7; TRBD2 agrees at 13 bases. This CDR3 contains 16 residues. The germline V gene encodes CDR1 MNHNY and CDR2 SVGAGI (reference sequence). Unmatched junction bases numbered 7, after V lost 6 bases and J lost 2 bases.